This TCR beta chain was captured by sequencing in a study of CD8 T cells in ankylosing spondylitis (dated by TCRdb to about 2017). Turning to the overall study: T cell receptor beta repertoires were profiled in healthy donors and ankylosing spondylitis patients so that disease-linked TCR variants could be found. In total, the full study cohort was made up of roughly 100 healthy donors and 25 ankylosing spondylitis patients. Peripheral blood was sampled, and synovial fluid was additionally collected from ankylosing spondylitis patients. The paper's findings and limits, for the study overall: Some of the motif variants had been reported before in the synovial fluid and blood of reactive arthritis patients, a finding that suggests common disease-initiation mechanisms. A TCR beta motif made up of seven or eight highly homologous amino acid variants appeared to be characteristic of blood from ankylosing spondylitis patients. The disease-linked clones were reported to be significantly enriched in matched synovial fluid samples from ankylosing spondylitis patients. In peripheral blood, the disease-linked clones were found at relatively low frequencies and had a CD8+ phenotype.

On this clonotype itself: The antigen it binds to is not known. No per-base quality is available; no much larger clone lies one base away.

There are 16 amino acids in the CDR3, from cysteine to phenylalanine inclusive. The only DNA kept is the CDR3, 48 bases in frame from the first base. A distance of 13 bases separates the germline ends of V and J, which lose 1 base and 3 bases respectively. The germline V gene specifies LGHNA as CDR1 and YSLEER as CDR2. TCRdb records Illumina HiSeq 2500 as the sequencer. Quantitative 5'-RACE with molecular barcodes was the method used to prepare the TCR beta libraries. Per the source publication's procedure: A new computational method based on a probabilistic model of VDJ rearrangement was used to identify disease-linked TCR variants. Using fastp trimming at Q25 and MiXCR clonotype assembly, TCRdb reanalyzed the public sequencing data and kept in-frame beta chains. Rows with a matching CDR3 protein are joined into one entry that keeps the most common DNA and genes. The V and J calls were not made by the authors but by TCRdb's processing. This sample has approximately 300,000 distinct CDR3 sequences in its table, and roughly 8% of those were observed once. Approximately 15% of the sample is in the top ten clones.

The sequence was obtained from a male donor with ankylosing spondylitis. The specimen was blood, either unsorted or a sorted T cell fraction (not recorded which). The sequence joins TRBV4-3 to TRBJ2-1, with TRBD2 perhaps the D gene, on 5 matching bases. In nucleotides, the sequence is TGCGCCAGCAGCCAAGCTTACGGGAACAACTACAATGAGCAGTTCTTC. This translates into CASSQAYGNNYNEQFF.